This TCR beta chain was profiled in a study of shared clonotypes between healthy human individuals. The data were produced by immunoSEQ multiplex PCR, yet TCRdb's version contains in-frame clones alone and is incomplete. The data show some 630,000 clones, about 78% seen once. Sequencing input: memory CD4+ T cells sorted from blood. Subset meaning: CD45RA-negative fraction. The clonotype originates from a woman under 40 in good health.

The CDR3 here is CASSRQGSSSGANVLTF. In nucleotides, the CDR3 is TGTGCCAGCAGCCGTCAGGGTAGCAGCTCTGGGGCCAACGTCCTGACTTTC. The V call is TRBV7-9, the J call TRBJ2-6; D is perhaps TRBD1 (5 bases). V was trimmed by 5 bases and J by 0 bases, leaving 14 bases between them. Germline V gene lookup returns CDR1 SEHNR and CDR2 FQNEAQ (reference sequence). The CDR3 length is 17 residues.